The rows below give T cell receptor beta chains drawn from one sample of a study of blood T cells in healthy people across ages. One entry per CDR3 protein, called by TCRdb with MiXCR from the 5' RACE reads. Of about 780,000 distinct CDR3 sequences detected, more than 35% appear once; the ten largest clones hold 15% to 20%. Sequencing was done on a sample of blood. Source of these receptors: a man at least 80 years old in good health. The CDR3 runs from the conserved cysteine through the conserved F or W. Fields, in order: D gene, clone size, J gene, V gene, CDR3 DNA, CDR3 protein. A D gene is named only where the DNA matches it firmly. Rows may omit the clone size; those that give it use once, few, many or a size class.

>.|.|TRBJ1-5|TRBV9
TGTGCCAGCAGCGTAGAAGGTTCGGGGGCTCAGCCCCAGCATTTT
CASSVEGSGAQPQHF
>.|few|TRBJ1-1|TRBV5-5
TGTGCCAGCAGCTTGGCCGGGGGAGAAGCTTTCTTT
CASSLAGGEAFF
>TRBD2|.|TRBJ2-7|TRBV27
TGTGCCAGCAGCCGAATTCTTGCTTTAAGCGGGAGGGCGGAGACTCAGTACTTC
CASSRILALSGRAETQYF
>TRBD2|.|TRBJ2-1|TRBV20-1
TGCAGTGCCCACCATGGTAGCGGGGGGTCGTACAATGAGCAGTTCTTC
CSAHHGSGGSYNEQFF
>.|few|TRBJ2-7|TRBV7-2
TGTGCCAGCAGCTTAGCGCTCGGCGAGCAGTACTTC
CASSLALGEQYF
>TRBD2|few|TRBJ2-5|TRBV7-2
TGTGCCAGCAGCTTAAGCGGGGGGGAGGGAGAGACCCAGTACTTC
CASSLSGGEGETQYF
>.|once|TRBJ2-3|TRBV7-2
TGTGCCAGCAGCTTAGGTTTGGCGGGTGACGTTAGCACAGATACGCAGTATTTT
CASSLGLAGDVSTDTQYF
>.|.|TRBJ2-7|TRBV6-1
TGTGCCAGCAGTACTATCAGGGCCATCTCCTACGAGCAGTACTTC
CASSTIRAISYEQYF
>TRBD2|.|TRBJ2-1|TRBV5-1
TGCGCCAGCAGCGCATCAATACTAGCGGGAGTCAACAATGAGCAGTTCTTC
CASSASILAGVNNEQFF
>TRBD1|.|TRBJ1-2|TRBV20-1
TGCAGTGCTAGAAGCGACAGGGGGTCGAACTATGGCTACACCTTC
CSARSDRGSNYGYTF
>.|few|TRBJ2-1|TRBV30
TGTGCCTGGAATCGGGTTAACTCCTACAATGAGCAGTTCTTC
CAWNRVNSYNEQFF
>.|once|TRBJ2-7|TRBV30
TGTGCCTACCAGACAGGAATCTACAATGAGCAGTACTTC
CAYQTGIYNEQYF
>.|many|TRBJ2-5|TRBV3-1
TGTGCCAGCAGCCCAAATAGGTGGGAGACCCAGTACTTC
CASSPNRWETQYF
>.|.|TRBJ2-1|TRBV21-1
TGTGCCAGCAGCGCCCGGGAAAACCCCTACAATGAGCAGTTCTTC
CASSARENPYNEQFF
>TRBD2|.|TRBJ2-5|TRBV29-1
TGCAGCGTTCCAACCCATGGGGGGGTGCGGGAGACCCAGTACTTC
CSVPTHGGVRETQYF
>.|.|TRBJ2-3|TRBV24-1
TGTGCCACCTGTGACGGAGGTACGCAGTATTTT
CATCDGGTQYF
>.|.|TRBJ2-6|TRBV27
TGTGCCAGCAAGGACCACTCTGGGGCCAACGTCCTGACTTTC
CASKDHSGANVLTF
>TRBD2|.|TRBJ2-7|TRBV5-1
TGCGCCAGCAGCTGGAGGACTAGCGGGAGCGAGCAGTACTTC
CASSWRTSGSEQYF
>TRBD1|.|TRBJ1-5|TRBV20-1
TGCAGTGCTGCCGGACCCCGGGACAGGGACAATCAGCCCCAGCATTTT
CSAAGPRDRDNQPQHF
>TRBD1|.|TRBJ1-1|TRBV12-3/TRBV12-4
TGTGCCAGCAGTCCTTCGGACAGGGAAGACACTGAAGCTTTCTTT
CASSPSDREDTEAFF
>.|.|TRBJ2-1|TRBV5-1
TGCGCCAGCAGCTTGCGGCTAGCGATCGATGAGCAGTTCTTC
CASSLRLAIDEQFF
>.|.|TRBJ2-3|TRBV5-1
TGCGCCAGTAGACATGACGGGGGTCACACAGATACGCAGTATTTT
CASRHDGGHTDTQYF
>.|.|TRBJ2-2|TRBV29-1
TGCAGCGTCTTTCGGGATAACGGGGAGCTGTTTTTT
CSVFRDNGELFF
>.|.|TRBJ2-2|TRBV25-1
TGTGCCAGCAGTGAATCTCGGGGTACCGGGGAGCTGTTTTTT
CASSESRGTGELFF
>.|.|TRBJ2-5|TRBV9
TGTGCCAGCAGCGTATCGCCCAGGGATGAAGTCAATGAGCAGTACTTC
CASSVSPRDEVNEQYF
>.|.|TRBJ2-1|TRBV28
TGTGCCAGCAGTTTGCCCCTTCACGGACAGGGGGGACTAGCGGATTACAATGAGCAGTTCTTC
CASSLPLHGQGGLADYNEQFF
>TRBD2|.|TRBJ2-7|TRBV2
TGTGCCAGCAGTGAAGCGCTGGGCCTAGCGGGGACCTACGAGCAGTACTTC
CASSEALGLAGTYEQYF
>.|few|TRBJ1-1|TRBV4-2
TGTGCCAGCAGCCAAGAGCCGGGATCGGACACTGAAGCTTTCTTT
CASSQEPGSDTEAFF
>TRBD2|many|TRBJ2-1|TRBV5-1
TGCGCCAGCAGCTTAAGTCTAGCGGGAGACCAAACGTTCTTC
CASSLSLAGDQTFF